The 24 T cell receptor beta chains in this list originate from one sample, sequenced in a study of blood T cell repertoires in COVID-19. Produced via immunoSEQ multiplex PCR; TCRdb's table is partial and in-frame only. The sample has around 340,000 clones; about 83% are singletons. The sample consisted of peripheral blood. These receptors all stem from a man in his thirties or forties with active or convalescent COVID-19.

This CDR3 is CASSRGTGVDGYTF. The CDR3 nucleotides are TGTGCCAGCAGTCGGGGGACAGGGGTGGACGGCTACACCTTC. The chain is built from TRBV27 and TRBJ1-2; TRBD1 matches 10 bases. The V segment lost 5 bases and the J segment 8 bases; nucleotides outside the gene matches: 8. The length of the CDR3 is 14 residues. CDR1 MNHEY and CDR2 SMNVEV come from the germline V gene (reference sequence).

J is TRBJ1-1 and V is TRBV7-9, with a tentative D call TRBD1 (6 bases). The ends were cut back, 5 bases at V and 10 bases at J, with 14 bases in the middle. Germline values: CDR1 SEHNR, CDR2 FQNEAQ (reference sequence). This CDR3 has 12 amino acids. DNA of the CDR3: TGTGCCAGCAGCCAAACAGGGTACGGAGCTTTCTTT. This gives the protein CASSQTGYGAFF.

This clone was counted a single time. The rearrangement uses TRBV7-2 and TRBJ2-1; perhaps TRBD2 as D (6 bases). CDR1 and CDR2 (germline): SGHTA, FQGNSA. V lost 1 base, J lost 3 bases, and 16 bases lay in between. The CDR3 totals 17 residues. This CDR3 reads CASSLVDGGAGYNEQFF. The CDR3 DNA follows: TGTGCCAGCAGCTTAGTAGATGGAGGGGCGGGCTACAATGAGCAGTTCTTC.

The chain employs TRBV16 and TRBJ1-1; 7 bases are shared with TRBD1. Germline V CDR1 and CDR2: KGHSY, FQNENV. The ends lost 4 bases at V and 4 bases at J; junction bases unmatched: 3. This CDR3 has 13 residues. The CDR3 loop reads CASSRQGGTEAFF. Written as DNA, the CDR3 is TGTGCCAGCAGCCGACAGGGAGGCACTGAAGCTTTCTTT.

The V gene is TRBV5-6, the J gene TRBJ2-5; D might be TRBD2 (5 bases). The ends were cut back, 0 bases at V and 5 bases at J, with 20 bases in the middle. Germline values: CDR1 SGHDT, CDR2 YYEEEE. The CDR3 has 17 residues. CDR3 coding DNA: TGTGCCAGCAGCTTGGCCCGGGGTAGACTCCAAAGGGAGACCCAGTACTTC. Translation gives CASSLARGRLQRETQYF.

The CDR3 sequence is CASSQATEKGQGSRNQPQHF. The DNA for the CDR3 is TGTGCCAGCAGCCAAGCGACCGAGAAGGGACAGGGTTCTAGAAATCAGCCCCAGCATTTT. The rearrangement links TRBV21-1 to TRBJ1-5; no check of the table's D call, TRBD1, against the DNA was made. TRBV21-1 is noted as a pseudogene. The CDR3 contains 20 residues.

The DNA for the CDR3 is TGTGCCAGTAGACTGGTCTCGGACTATGGCTACACCTTC. Protein product: CASRLVSDYGYTF. The V call is TRBV19, the J call TRBJ1-2; no definite D call. The CDR3 length is 13 residues. Germline values: CDR1 LNHDA, CDR2 SQIVND (reference sequence). Between the trimmed V and J ends, which lost 6 bases and 3 bases, there was a span of 11 bases.

V is TRBV15 and J is TRBJ2-1; a possible D gene is TRBD1 (5 bases). Germline V CDR1 and CDR2: LNHNV, YYDKDF (reference sequence). The CDR3 has 15 residues. Trimming pared 3 bases from V and 2 bases from J, leaving 11 bases between. The CDR3 DNA is TGTGCCACCAGCAGGATCAGGGTCCCCTACAATGAGCAGTTCTTC. As protein: CATSRIRVPYNEQFF.

V gene TRBV7-9 combines with J gene TRBJ2-7; a possible D gene is TRBD1 (5 bases). The CDR3 totals 16 residues. The V and J ends lost 1 base and 4 bases respectively, with 17 bases between them. Germline assignment: CDR1 SEHNR and CDR2 FQNEAQ (reference sequence). Here the CDR3 reads CASSLGDLGPNYEQYF. In DNA form, the CDR3 reads TGTGCCAGCAGCTTAGGGGATCTGGGGCCCAATTACGAGCAGTACTTC.

The J gene is TRBJ1-2, the V gene TRBV24-1; D gene uncertain. The CDR3 loop spans 12 amino acids. The germline V gene encodes CDR1 KGHDR and CDR2 SFDVKD. The V and J ends lost 9 bases and 7 bases respectively, with 14 bases between them. The CDR3 nucleotides read TGTGCCACCTCTGGGCAGGATGGTGGCTACACCTTC. Its translation: CATSGQDGGYTF.

The chain combines TRBV6-2 or TRBV6-3 with TRBJ1-5, with D maybe TRBD1 (5 bases). The CDR3 covers 15 residues. V lost 5 bases and J lost 4, with 15 bases in between. Germline V gene sequence: CDR1 MNHEY, CDR2 SVGEGT. Here the CDR3 reads CASSPMGGGNQPQHF. In nucleotides, the CDR3 is TGTGCCAGCAGTCCCATGGGGGGAGGAAATCAGCCCCAGCATTTT.

The rearrangement uses TRBV19 and TRBJ1-5, with 12 bases lining up with TRBD1. V lost 2 bases, J lost 6 bases, and 5 bases stayed unmatched. The CDR3 covers 16 residues. Germline V gene lookup returns CDR1 LNHDA and CDR2 SQIVND (reference sequence). As DNA, the CDR3 is TGTGCCAGTAGTATAAATCCGGGACAGGGGGCTCAGCCCCAGCATTTT. Protein product: CASSINPGQGAQPQHF.

The chain joins TRBV11-2 to TRBJ2-7, with 9 bases that match TRBD1. CDR1 and CDR2 from the germline V gene are SGHAT and FQNNGV. The junction had 13 bases not matched to a gene; V was cut back by 1 base and J by 3 bases. The CDR3 loop spans 18 amino acids. The CDR3 DNA is TGTGCCAGCAGCTTAGGGACCCTCGACAGGGGGATATACTACGAGCAGTACTTC. Translating gives CASSLGTLDRGIYYEQYF.

The V call is TRBV7-3, the J call TRBJ2-1; 7 bases fit TRBD1. The CDR3 loop spans 13 amino acids. CDR1 and CDR2 from the germline V gene are SGHTA and FQGTGA. V dropped 5 bases and J dropped 8; count of bases not matched to a gene: 6. The CDR3 bases are TGTGCCAGCAGCCCTGACAGGGCCCATGAGCAGTTCTTC. The encoded protein is CASSPDRAHEQFF. Full variable domain (outside the CDR3, taken from reference TRBV7-3 and TRBJ2-1): GAGVSQTPSNKVTEKGKYVELRCDPISGHTALYWYRQSLGQGPEFLIYFQGTGAADDSGLPNDRFFAVRPEGSVSTLKIQRTERGDSAVYLCASSPDRAHEQFFGPGTRLTVL.

The CDR3: CASNRQGAYDYGYTF. CDR3 DNA sequence: TGTGCCAGCAACCGACAGGGGGCGTATGACTATGGCTACACCTTC. The rearrangement links TRBV6-5 to TRBJ1-2, with 10 bases that match TRBD1. The CDR3 totals 15 residues. The germline V gene has CDR1 MNHEY and CDR2 SVGAGI. With V trimmed by 7 bases and J by 3 bases, 8 bases remained unmatched.

The V call is TRBV11-3, the J call TRBJ2-3, with 9 bases that match TRBD2. Germline V CDR1 and CDR2: SGHNT, YENEEA. This CDR3 contains 13 residues. With 4 bases clipped from V and 10 bases from J, the junction kept 6 bases outside the gene matches. Here the CDR3 DNA reads TGTGCCAGCAGCTCGACTAGCGGATGGGCGCAGTATTTT. This translates into CASSSTSGWAQYF.

The J gene is TRBJ1-5, the V gene TRBV6-5, with a tentative D call TRBD1 (6 bases). This CDR3 has 13 amino acids. Germline V gene lookup returns CDR1 MNHEY and CDR2 SVGAGI. Between the trimmed V and J ends, which lost 9 bases and 5 bases, there was a span of 14 bases. This chain's CDR3 is CASQGQTDQPQHF. The CDR3 bases are TGTGCCAGTCAAGGACAGACCGATCAGCCCCAGCATTTT.

This chain links TRBV7-2 with TRBJ2-5; 9 bases agree with TRBD1. CDR3 length: 14 amino acids. The germline gives CDR1 SGHTA, CDR2 FQGNSA. J was trimmed by 4 bases and V by 8 bases; bases with no gene match: 8. The CDR3 here is CASGDYRGPETQYF. Here the CDR3 DNA reads TGTGCCAGCGGAGATTACAGGGGGCCAGAGACCCAGTACTTC.

The chain couples TRBV5-5 to TRBJ1-1, with no clear D. The germline V and J ends were trimmed by 0 bases and 0 bases, with 6 bases remaining between them. The CDR3 is 14 residues long. Germline V gene data show CDR1 as SGHKS and CDR2 as YYEKEE (reference sequence). In DNA, the CDR3 is TGTGCCAGCAGCTTGGCCGTTATGAACACTGAAGCTTTCTTT. Amino acid sequence: CASSLAVMNTEAFF. Using reference TRBV5-5 and TRBJ1-1 for the parts outside the CDR3, the full variable domain is DAGVTQSPTHLIKTRGQQVTLRCSPISGHKSVSWYQQVLGQGPQFIFQYYEKEERGRGNFPDRFSARQFPNYSSELNVNALLLGDSALYLCASSLAVMNTEAFFGQGTRLTVV.

V is TRBV7-2 and J is TRBJ2-1; TRBD2 matches 10 bases. This CDR3 comprises 13 residues. V was clipped by 1 base and J by 16 bases; unmatched bases: 7. The germline V gene has CDR1 SGHTA and CDR2 FQGNSA. The CDR3 DNA is TGTGCCAGCAGCTTAGGTGTAGCGGGAGGCAAATTCTTC. It is translated as CASSLGVAGGKFF.

V gene TRBV5-6 combines with J gene TRBJ1-1; D may be TRBD1 (5 bases). This CDR3 spans 12 amino acids. Trimming stripped 2 bases from V and 5 bases from J, with 7 bases between. CDR1 is SGHDT and CDR2 is YYEEEE in the germline V gene. The DNA of the CDR3 is TGTGCCAGCAGCTTAGGGGCTACTGAAGCTTTCTTT. Its translation: CASSLGATEAFF.

J is TRBJ2-3 and V is TRBV18; TRBD2 agrees at 14 bases. Germline CDR1 KGHSH, CDR2 LQKENI. After removal of 3 bases from V and 5 bases from J, the junction contained 10 bases not matched to a gene. The CDR3 extends over 18 amino acids. CDR3 in amino acids: CASSPPGGLAGVGDTQYF. The CDR3 DNA sequence: TGTGCCAGCTCACCGCCCGGGGGACTAGCGGGAGTAGGAGATACGCAGTATTTT.

This clone was found once. The J gene is TRBJ2-7, the V gene TRBV7-2; the D gene is possibly TRBD2 (5 bases). The V gene lost 1 base and the J gene lost 3 bases, with 10 bases spanning the gap. Looked up from germline, CDR1 is SGHTA and CDR2 is FQGNSA. The CDR3 runs 14 residues. CDR3 nucleotides: TGTGCCAGCAGCTTAGGAGGGCGGAACTACGAGCAGTACTTC. This encodes CASSLGGRNYEQYF.

The rearrangement links TRBV24-1 to TRBJ2-7; weak D call: TRBD2 (5 bases). Trimming removed 6 bases at V and 2 bases at J, with 10 bases between. Germline CDR1 KGHDR, CDR2 SFDVKD. The CDR3 runs 13 residues. In DNA, the CDR3 is TGTGCCACCAGTTCGGGAATGGCCTACGAGCAGTACTTC. Encoded protein: CATSSGMAYEQYF.